This entry lists 9 T cell receptor beta chains sequenced from one sample in a study of a mutant IDH1 vaccine in newly diagnosed glioma. Time point given: week 11, during vaccination. Each dose of the vaccine consisted of 300 ug of mutant IDH1 20-mer peptide, with topical imiquimod. The repertoire was sequenced with immunoSEQ multiplex PCR; TCRdb's copy has only in-frame clones and lacks some. Of under 150,000 clones listed, under 90% are singletons. Antigen specificity for these receptors is unknown. The sample in question was PBMCs, obtained from a glioma patient whose treatment included an IDH1 peptide vaccine. These TCRs come from a woman in her forties or fifties with glioma.

This clone was observed once. The V call is TRBV9, the J call TRBJ1-2; D possibly corresponds to TRBD1 (5 bases). The germline V gene encodes CDR1 SGDLS and CDR2 YYNGEE. This CDR3 contains 14 residues. Deletions cut 4 bases from V and 4 bases from J, with 14 bases between. CDR3 amino acids: CASSLRDGPYGYTF. The CDR3 DNA reads as TGTGCCAGCAGCCTCCGGGACGGCCCCTATGGCTACACCTTC.

V and J are TRBV21-1 and TRBJ1-3. TRBV21-1 is a pseudogene locus. This CDR3 region has 13 residues. The CDR3 region is CASSNVDLYTIYF. The CDR3 DNA follows: TGTGCCAGCAGCAATGTCGACCTTTACACCATATATTTT.

This chain connects TRBV11-2 to TRBJ1-4; maybe TRBD1 (6 bases). Germline V gene data show CDR1 as SGHAT and CDR2 as FQNNGV. This CDR3 region has 13 residues. Deletions cut 0 bases from V and 11 bases from J, with 10 bases between. CDR3: CASSLDRGGKLFF. DNA of the CDR3: TGTGCCAGCAGCTTAGATAGGGGGGGTAAACTGTTTTTT.

Note on this clone: This CDR3 is also generated by other DNA sequences in the sample. The chain links TRBV2 to TRBJ2-7; D tentatively fits TRBD1 or TRBD2 (5 bases each). Germline V CDR1 and CDR2: SNHLY, FYNNEI. V shed 7 bases and J shed 2 bases, with 18 bases lying between them. The CDR3 runs 15 residues. CDR3 in amino acids: CASTIEAGAAYEQYF. As DNA, the CDR3 is TGTGCCAGCACAATCGAGGCCGGGGCGGCCTACGAGCAGTACTTC.

The CDR3 loop reads CASSPTLGNQPQHF. The CDR3 DNA follows: TGTGCCAGCAGTCCGACGTTGGGCAATCAGCCCCAGCATTTT. The chain couples TRBV6-5 to TRBJ1-5; D is uncertain. CDR1 is MNHEY, CDR2 SVGAGI, per germline. V was shortened by 5 bases and J by 2 bases, with 10 bases between the two germline ends. The CDR3 runs 14 residues.

This clone was counted a few times. CDR3 nucleotide sequence: TGTGCCAGCAGCTTAGTTAGCGGGCAGGCCCAGTACTTC. Protein sequence: CASSLVSGQAQYF. The chain combines TRBV11-3 with TRBJ2-5; 7 bases agree with TRBD2. V shed 1 base, J shed 9 bases, and the junction held 5 bases outside the gene matches. Germline values: CDR1 SGHNT, CDR2 YENEEA. This CDR3 is 13 amino acids long.

The chain links TRBV11-2 to TRBJ2-2, with D uncertain. This CDR3 spans 14 amino acids. The V end lost 5 bases, the J end lost 9 bases, and 16 bases lay between the germline ends. The germline gives CDR1 SGHAT, CDR2 FQNNGV. The CDR3, as DNA: TGTGCCAGCAGCCCGATCAAGGGTCCGAGGGAGCTGTTTTTT. This gives the protein CASSPIKGPRELFF.

The chain uses TRBV4-1 and TRBJ2-4; tentatively, D is TRBD2 (5 bases). The CDR3 is 16 amino acids. V shed 4 bases and J shed 0 bases, with 13 bases lying between them. Germline CDR1 MGHRA, CDR2 YSYEKL. CDR3: CASSPTRVPAKNIQYF. The CDR3 DNA reads TGCGCCAGCAGCCCCACTAGAGTTCCAGCCAAAAACATTCAGTACTTC.

The chain links TRBV7-9 to TRBJ2-6, with TRBD1 matching 8 bases. The CDR3 sequence is 17 residues long. Trimming removed 1 base from V and 0 bases from J; junction bases left unmatched: 2. Germline values: CDR1 SEHNR, CDR2 FQNEAQ (reference sequence). In DNA form, the CDR3 reads TGTGCCAGCAGCTTAGGTCAGGGGGCCTCTGGGGCCAACGTCCTGACTTTC. It yields the protein CASSLGQGASGANVLTF.